This is a list of T cell receptor beta chains from one sample in a study of blood T cell repertoires in COVID-19. Only in-frame clones appear in the TCRdb table, and some are missing; sequencing was by immunoSEQ multiplex PCR. The sample has 150,000 to 200,000 clones, more than 80% seen once. The sample was PBMCs or T cells enriched from blood (not recorded which). Receptors were obtained from a woman aged 18 to 35 who had recovered from COVID-19. CDR3s include the opening cysteine and the closing phenylalanine or tryptophan. Each record gives: J gene, D gene, CDR3 length, V gene, clone size, CDR3 protein, CDR3 DNA. A D gene is named only where the DNA matches it firmly. The size entry is marked missing in some rows and otherwise reads once, few, many or a size class.

J: TRBJ2-2
D: .
length: 14
V: TRBV28
size: .
CDR3: CASERPPNTGELFF
DNA: TGTGCCAGCGAGAGGCCCCCCAACACCGGGGAGCTGTTTTTT

J: TRBJ1-6
D: .
length: 15
V: TRBV28
size: .
CDR3: CASIRGSGVNSPLHF
DNA: TGTGCCAGCATAAGGGGGTCGGGTGTTAATTCACCCCTCCACTTT

J: TRBJ2-2
D: .
length: 13
V: TRBV2
size: .
CDR3: CASSNDGAGELFF
DNA: TGTGCCAGCAGTAACGACGGAGCCGGGGAGCTGTTTTTT

J: TRBJ2-7
D: TRBD2
length: 12
V: TRBV20-1
size: .
CDR3: CSASPSGYEQYF
DNA: TGCAGTGCTAGTCCTAGCGGCTACGAGCAGTACTTC

J: TRBJ2-1
D: TRBD2
length: 14
V: TRBV3-1/TRBV3-2
size: once
CDR3: CASSHSGGYNEQFF
DNA: TGTGCCAGCAGCCATTCGGGGGGATACAATGAGCAGTTCTTC

J: TRBJ2-2
D: .
length: 15
V: TRBV7-9
size: .
CDR3: CASSLDEQNTGELFF
DNA: TGTGCCAGCAGCTTAGACGAGCAGAACACCGGGGAGCTGTTTTTT

J: TRBJ2-3
D: TRBD2
length: 15
V: TRBV6-4
size: few
CDR3: CASSDSGGGSDTQYF
DNA: TGTGCCAGCAGTGACTCGGGCGGGGGATCAGATACGCAGTATTTT

J: TRBJ1-2
D: .
length: 15
V: TRBV28
size: .
CDR3: CASAQQQQATYGYTF
DNA: TGTGCCAGCGCCCAGCAGCAACAGGCCACCTATGGCTACACCTTC

J: TRBJ1-3
D: .
length: 11
V: TRBV20-1
size: .
CDR3: CSARVLDTIYF
DNA: TGCAGTGCTAGAGTCTTAGACACCATATATTTT

J: TRBJ2-1
D: .
length: 11
V: TRBV28
size: .
CDR3: CASSSRNEQFF
DNA: TGTGCCAGCAGTTCCAGGAATGAGCAGTTCTTC

J: TRBJ2-1
D: TRBD2
length: 14
V: TRBV10-2
size: .
CDR3: CASSGETSELEQFF
DNA: TGCGCCAGCAGTGGGGAGACTAGCGAGTTAGAGCAGTTCTTC

J: TRBJ1-6
D: .
length: 14
V: TRBV5-4
size: .
CDR3: CASSFGREDSPLHF
DNA: TGTGCCAGCAGCTTCGGACGGGAGGATTCACCCCTCCACTTT

J: TRBJ2-7
D: .
length: 16
V: TRBV15
size: few
CDR3: CATSRVAADTYYEQYF
DNA: TGTGCCACCAGCAGAGTAGCGGCGGATACTTACTACGAGCAGTACTTC